Listed here is a single TCR beta chain. The data are from a study of blood T cell repertoires in COVID-19. Study-wide background: PBMCs, B-cell-depleted T cells, or T cells were the source of the cDNA or gDNA that made up the material.

Profiling relied on immunoSEQ multiplex PCR, and the TCRdb table lists in-frame clones only, not all of them. In the table there are about 210,000 clones, 70% to 90% of which are singletons. From germline, CDR1 is SGHAT and CDR2 FQNNGV. The CDR3 runs to 18 residues. V was pared by 4 bases and J by 8 bases, with 28 bases between. The TCR sequence derives from a man in his forties with acute or convalescent COVID-19. V gene TRBV11-2 combines with J gene TRBJ2-3, with D perhaps matching TRBD2 (6 bases). The sample was peripheral blood. Written as DNA, the CDR3 is TGTGCCAGCAGCTCACCGCCCGGGACTGTAGTCAGATATGGTACGCAGTATTTT. It translates to CASSSPPGTVVRYGTQYF.